One sample yielded the 21 T cell receptor beta chains listed below, sequenced in a study of T cell responses to AZD1222 COVID-19 vaccine. Data came from immunoSEQ multiplex PCR; TCRdb stores just in-frame clones and leaves some out. This sample has about 66,000 clones, with about 90% found just once. The material was peripheral blood, obtained on day 0 of AZD1222 vaccination. The receptors come from an adult in good health.

Comments on this clone: Lacking the conserved final phenylalanine or tryptophan, this CDR3 likely reflects a read error. The DNA is left out, because the CDR3 cannot be placed on it with certainty; the CDR3 is given as TCRdb lists it. The J gene is TRBJ2-7, the V gene TRBV2. Germline V gene sequence: CDR1 SNHLY, CDR2 FYNNEI. The CDR3 contains 12 residues when both ends are counted. CDR3 residues: CASSFRTGGFLL.

J is TRBJ2-2 and V is TRBV18; the D is unclear. V gave up 3 bases and J gave up 3 bases, with 8 bases separating them. The CDR3 is 14 amino acids. In germline, CDR1 is KGHSH, CDR2 LQKENI. The DNA of the CDR3 is TGTGCCAGCTCACCCCCCGCAGACACCGGGGAGCTGTTTTTT. Protein product: CASSPPADTGELFF.

For the CDR3, the DNA is TGTGCCAGCAGTGCTGGGGGGACTAGCGTCTACAATGAGCAGTTCTTC. It yields the protein CASSAGGTSVYNEQFF. The chain couples TRBV7-3 to TRBJ2-1; 10 bases map to TRBD2. The J segment lost 3 bases and the V segment lost 6 bases, leaving 8 bases of the junction unmatched. Per the germline V gene, CDR1 is SGHTA and CDR2 is FQGTGA. The CDR3 is 16 amino acids.

V and J are TRBV12-5 and TRBJ2-5; 10 positions match TRBD2. CDR3 size: 16 residues. V was pared by 5 bases and J by 0 bases, with 6 bases of the junction left unmatched. Germline CDR1 reads LGHNT; CDR2 reads FRNRAP. Here the CDR3 reads CASGARTSGNQETQYF. The CDR3 coding sequence is TGTGCTAGTGGTGCCCGGACTAGCGGAAACCAAGAGACCCAGTACTTC. Together with reference TRBV12-5 and TRBJ2-5, the CDR3 gives the full variable domain: DARVTQTPRHKVTEMGQEVTMRCQPILGHNTVFWYRQTMMQGLELLAYFRNRAPLDDSGMPKDRFSAEMPDATLATLKIQPSEPRDSAVYFCASGARTSGNQETQYFGPGTRLLVL.

The chain employs TRBV10-3 and TRBJ2-2, with D perhaps matching TRBD2 (5 bases). The V and J ends lost 4 bases and 5 bases respectively, with 14 bases between them. In germline, CDR1 is ENHRY, CDR2 SYGVKD. The CDR3 spans 15 residues. DNA for the CDR3: TGTGCCATCAGTGCAAAGGGAGAAGGAACCGGGGAGCTGTTTTTT. Amino acid sequence: CAISAKGEGTGELFF.

V usage is TRBV10-1 and J usage is TRBJ2-5, with no clear D. The CDR3 totals 12 residues. Germline V CDR1 and CDR2: WNHNN, SYGVQD (reference sequence). With 0 bases removed from V and 5 bases from J, the gap between germline ends came to 4 bases. Written as DNA, the CDR3 is TGCGCCAGCAGTGAGTCTAGGGAGACCCAGTACTTC. The encoded protein is CASSESRETQYF.

The chain is built from TRBV7-6 and TRBJ1-1; D remains ambiguous. In germline, CDR1 is SGHVS, CDR2 FNYEAQ. V lost 5 bases, J lost 0 bases, and 16 bases lay in between. This CDR3 comprises 16 residues. CDR3 loop: CASSPDTFLMNTEAFF. In DNA form, the CDR3 reads TGTGCCAGCAGCCCTGACACCTTCCTCATGAACACTGAAGCTTTCTTT. The full variable domain, its missing parts supplied by reference TRBV7-6 and TRBJ1-1, is GAGVSQSPRYKVTKRGQDVALRCDPISGHVSLYWYRQALGQGPEFLTYFNYEAQQDKSGLPNDRFSAERPEGSISTLTIQRTEQRDSAMYRCASSPDTFLMNTEAFFGQGTRLTVV.

The J gene is TRBJ1-4, the V gene TRBV4-2; 8 bases line up with TRBD1. From germline, CDR1 is LGHNA and CDR2 YNFKEQ. The CDR3 contains 18 residues. Trimming removed 0 bases from V and 8 bases from J; junction bases left unmatched: 14. CDR3 residues: CASSQERVGSGGVEKLFF. As DNA, the CDR3 is TGTGCCAGCAGCCAAGAGAGGGTGGGCTCAGGGGGCGTAGAAAAACTGTTTTTT.

This clone was seen a handful of times. V and J are TRBV5-4 and TRBJ1-2; no firm D call. Trimming removed 4 bases at V and 4 bases at J, with 14 bases between. This CDR3 contains 14 residues. CDR1 is SGHNT and CDR2 is YYREEE in the germline V gene (reference sequence). CDR3 sequence (DNA): TGTGCCAGCAGCCTAATGCAGACGTCCTATGGCTACACCTTC. Translated, it gives CASSLMQTSYGYTF.

The CDR3 DNA follows: TGCGCCAGCAGCTTGGGCAGGGCCAATGAGCAGTTCTTC. Translated, it gives CASSLGRANEQFF. J is TRBJ2-1 and V is TRBV5-1; a possible D gene is TRBD1 (5 bases). CDR1 and CDR2 from the germline V gene are SGHRS and YFSETQ. V gave up 0 bases and J gave up 6 bases, with 7 bases separating them. This CDR3 is 13 amino acids long.

The V call is TRBV5-4, the J call TRBJ2-7, with a weak D call TRBD2 (6 bases). Trimming took 4 bases from V and 6 from J, leaving 23 bases between them. The CDR3 runs to 16 residues. Germline loops: CDR1 SGHNT, CDR2 YYREEE (reference sequence). The CDR3 coding sequence is TGTGCCAGCAGCCCTGCGCGGGATCCCCCTAGGGGCGAGCAGTACTTC. Protein: CASSPARDPPRGEQYF.

The chain has TRBV7-9 and TRBJ2-4; no definite D call. The germline V gene encodes CDR1 SEHNR and CDR2 FQNEAQ (reference sequence). Trimming shortened V by 1 base and J by 8 bases, and 15 bases separated the two germline ends. The CDR3 extends over 15 amino acids. The CDR3 sequence is CASSLVGWVSDIQYF. The CDR3 DNA is TGTGCCAGCAGCTTAGTGGGATGGGTTAGTGACATTCAGTACTTC.

The chain links TRBV7-6 to TRBJ1-5, with D uncertain. CDR3 length: 17 residues. With 4 bases removed from V and 4 bases from J, the gap between germline ends came to 20 bases. Germline CDR1 is SGHVS and CDR2 is FNYEAQ. The CDR3: CASSSGRGWTENQPQHF. DNA for the CDR3: TGTGCCAGCAGCTCCGGGCGTGGTTGGACCGAGAATCAGCCCCAGCATTTT.

The chain combines TRBV7-9 with TRBJ2-2; a weak D match, TRBD2 (5 bases). Germline values: CDR1 SEHNR, CDR2 FQNEAQ (reference sequence). V lost 5 bases and J 16 bases, leaving 17 bases between the germline ends. This CDR3 has 12 amino acids. CDR3 nucleotide sequence: TGTGCCAGCAGCGGTGATGGAGGTTGGTCGTTTTTT. This sequence encodes CASSGDGGWSFF.

The chain carries TRBV11-3 and TRBJ2-3; D remains unclear. The length of the CDR3 is 13 residues. Trimming removed 4 bases from V and 2 bases from J, with 7 bases in between. CDR1 is SGHNT and CDR2 is YENEEA in the germline V gene. CDR3 DNA: TGTGCCAGCAGCTGGGATTTCACAGATACGCAGTATTTT. Encoded protein: CASSWDFTDTQYF.

The chain recombines TRBV4-1 with TRBJ2-5; tentatively, D is TRBD1 or TRBD2 (6 bases each). The germline V and J ends were trimmed by 1 base and 2 bases, with 14 bases remaining between them. Per the germline V gene, CDR1 is MGHRA and CDR2 is YSYEKL. There are 16 residues in the CDR3. CDR3 nucleotides: TGCGCCAGCAGCCAAGGCCGGGGGACACTTCAAGAGACCCAGTACTTC. Protein product: CASSQGRGTLQETQYF.

The chain has TRBV11-3 and TRBJ2-7; the match to TRBD2 covers 8 bases. CDR1 is SGHNT, CDR2 YENEEA, per germline. The trim removed 1 base at V and 0 bases at J, leaving 2 bases unmatched. The CDR3 runs 15 residues. The DNA of the CDR3 is TGTGCCAGCAGCTTAGTAGCGGGACTCTCCTACGAGCAGTACTTC. This translates into CASSLVAGLSYEQYF.

Here the CDR3 DNA reads TGTGCCAGCACTGGGGAGGACAATGAGCAGTTCTTC. Protein product: CASTGEDNEQFF. The rearrangement uses TRBV7-9 and TRBJ2-1, with D tentatively TRBD2 (6 bases). The CDR3 loop spans 12 amino acids. Per germline, CDR1 SEHNR and CDR2 FQNEAQ (reference sequence). Trimming took 7 bases from V and 5 from J, leaving 9 bases between them.

V is TRBV30 and J is TRBJ1-5; D ambiguous. V gave up 2 bases and J gave up 5 bases, with 10 bases separating them. The germline CDR1 and CDR2 sequences are GTSNPN and SVGIG (reference sequence). The CDR3 has 13 amino acids. CDR3 protein: CAWSFREDQPQHF. DNA for the CDR3: TGTGCCTGGAGTTTTCGGGAGGATCAGCCCCAGCATTTT.

The chain joins TRBV10-3 to TRBJ1-1; D possibly corresponds to TRBD1 (6 bases). With 3 bases removed from V and 0 bases from J, the gap between germline ends came to 14 bases. Germline lookup yields CDR1 ENHRY and CDR2 SYGVKD. The CDR3 sequence is 16 residues long. CDR3 bases: TGTGCCATCAGTGAAAGGGGGGAGGGGGTGAACACTGAAGCTTTCTTT. It codes for CAISERGEGVNTEAFF.

V and J are TRBV19 and TRBJ1-4, with unresolved D. This CDR3 spans 15 amino acids. V was trimmed by 7 bases and J by 2 bases, leaving 14 bases between them. Per the germline V gene, CDR1 is LNHDA and CDR2 is SQIVND (reference sequence). The CDR3 region is CASKALAQTNEKLFF. Here the CDR3 DNA reads TGTGCCAGTAAAGCCCTGGCCCAGACTAATGAAAAACTGTTTTTT.